These 14 T cell receptor beta chains came from one sample sequenced in a study of OX40 agonist ivuxolimab in advanced cancers. Clones were read by immunoSEQ multiplex PCR, and TCRdb kept only the in-frame ones, dropping some. Of some 80,000 clones listed, 80% to 90% are singletons. The sequencing here drew on CD4+ or CD8+ T cells sorted from blood, taken in a trial of the OX40 agonist ivuxolimab. The receptors stem from an adult with an advanced solid tumor such as melanoma, head and neck, liver or kidney cancer.

The chain combines TRBV4-3 with TRBJ1-1; D call uncertain. Trimming pared 0 bases from V and 14 bases from J, leaving 13 bases between. Germline V gene sequence: CDR1 LGHNA, CDR2 YSLEER. The CDR3 is 12 amino acids. This CDR3 is CASSQEWTRIFF. The DNA for the CDR3 is TGCGCCAGCAGCCAAGAATGGACCCGAATATTCTTT.

CDR3 DNA: TGTGCCAGCAGTTTATCGCCCGGGACAGGGGGAGAAAAACTGTTTTTT. Translating it yields CASSLSPGTGGEKLFF. The genes are TRBV5-6 and TRBJ1-4; 11 bases agree with TRBD1. CDR1 and CDR2 from the germline V gene are SGHDT and YYEEEE. The CDR3 consists of 16 residues. The V gene end was trimmed by 5 bases and the J gene end by 8 bases; junction bases not matched to a gene: 11.

This clone showed up just once. Here the CDR3 reads CASSALDRGNEKLFF. CDR3 nucleotide sequence: TGTGCCAGCAGCGCACTGGACAGGGGGAATGAAAAACTGTTTTTT. The chain couples TRBV9 to TRBJ1-4; 10 bases fit TRBD1. CDR1 SGDLS and CDR2 YYNGEE come from the germline V gene. Trimming took 3 bases from V and 5 from J; bases not matched to a gene: 4. The CDR3 runs to 15 residues.

This clone was observed a handful of times. The chain carries TRBV29-1 and TRBJ1-1; D is ambiguous. CDR3 size: 13 residues. Trimming removed 7 bases at V and 2 bases at J, with 14 bases between. Per the germline V gene, CDR1 is SQVTM and CDR2 is ANQGSEA. CDR3 DNA: TGCAGCGCCGGGTCCGCGACCAACACTGAAGCTTTCTTT. Amino acids: CSAGSATNTEAFF.

V usage is TRBV7-6 and J usage is TRBJ1-4; D perhaps matches TRBD1 (6 bases). V was clipped by 2 bases and J by 7 bases, with 17 bases between them. Germline V gene data show CDR1 as SGHVS and CDR2 as FNYEAQ. The length of the CDR3 is 16 residues. The CDR3 DNA is TGTGCCAGCAGCTTAAAAACAGGGTATTCTGGTGAAAAACTGTTTTTT. This codes for CASSLKTGYSGEKLFF.

This clone was counted a single time. The chain carries TRBV28 and TRBJ2-2; possibly TRBD2 for D (5 bases). Trimming removed 8 bases at V and 4 bases at J, with 14 bases between. Germline V gene sequence: CDR1 MDHEN, CDR2 SYDVKM. This CDR3 comprises 14 residues. The CDR3 coding sequence is TGTGCCAGCCGCCCGAGAGGGCGCACCGGGGAGCTGTTTTTT. It is translated as CASRPRGRTGELFF.

The CDR3 reads CASSPGLGADYGYTF. For the CDR3, the DNA is TGTGCCAGCTCGCCGGGTCTTGGCGCGGACTATGGCTACACCTTC. J is TRBJ1-2 and V is TRBV18; D unclear. The V gene's germline CDR1 is KGHSH and CDR2 LQKENI. The CDR3 is made up of 15 amino acids. V lost 6 bases to trimming and J lost 3 bases, with 17 bases between them. The variable domain in full, with the rest retrieved from reference TRBV18 and TRBJ1-2, is NAGVMQNPRHLVRRRGQEARLRCSPMKGHSHVYWYRQLPEEGLKFMVYLQKENIIDESGMPKERFSAEFPKEGPSILRIQQVVRGDSAAYFCASSPGLGADYGYTFGSGTRLTVV.

This chain joins TRBV4-1 and TRBJ2-5, with 9 bases fitting TRBD2. CDR1 is MGHRA and CDR2 is YSYEKL in the germline V gene. This CDR3 has 16 residues. With 1 base clipped from V and 0 bases from J, the junction kept 3 bases outside the gene matches. The CDR3 sequence is CASSQARGGYQETQYF. CDR3 nucleotide sequence: TGCGCCAGCAGCCAAGCGCGGGGGGGATACCAAGAGACCCAGTACTTC.

This clone came up a few times. The chain uses TRBV27 and TRBJ1-2; TRBD1 might be the D (5 bases). Germline V gene sequence: CDR1 MNHEY, CDR2 SMNVEV (reference sequence). The V end was cut by 2 bases, the J end by 4 bases, with 11 bases between. The CDR3 consists of 14 residues. The CDR3 bases are TGTGCCAGCAGTTTAGGTGGACAACCCTATGGCTACACCTTC. It specifies CASSLGGQPYGYTF.

The rearrangement uses TRBV6-4 and TRBJ1-1; possible D gene TRBD1, 5 bases. There are 16 residues in the CDR3. CDR1 is MRHNA, CDR2 SNTAGT, per germline. Trimming cost V 8 bases and J 1 base, with 20 bases left between them. The CDR3 region has the DNA TGTGCCAGCGGTGGCCGGGACTTTTGCCCGAACACTGAAGCTTTCTTT. Its protein product is CASGGRDFCPNTEAFF.

The chain uses TRBV6-5 and TRBJ1-1; D not certain. The CDR3 length is 14 residues. CDR1 and CDR2 from the germline V gene are MNHEY and SVGAGI. V lost 0 bases and J lost 1, with 6 bases in between. This CDR3 reads CASSYSVWNTEAFF. The DNA of the CDR3 is TGTGCCAGCAGTTACTCGGTTTGGAACACTGAAGCTTTCTTT.

The chain has TRBV9 and TRBJ2-7; 9 bases map to TRBD1. This CDR3 has 15 residues. Germline CDR1 and CDR2: SGDLS and YYNGEE. Trimming removed 3 bases from V and 3 bases from J; junction bases left unmatched: 7. CDR3 amino acids: CASSARTGDLYEQYF. In DNA form, the CDR3 reads TGTGCCAGCAGCGCCCGGACAGGGGACCTCTACGAGCAGTACTTC.

This chain joins TRBV28 and TRBJ1-1, with TRBD1 matching 7 bases. This CDR3 has 17 residues. The trim removed 6 bases at V and 3 bases at J, leaving 16 bases unmatched. From germline, CDR1 is MDHEN and CDR2 SYDVKM. The CDR3 bases are TGTGCCAGCAGCCTTCCTTTCGACAGGGCGGTCGACACTGAAGCTTTCTTT. Protein sequence: CASSLPFDRAVDTEAFF.

This chain joins TRBV4-1 and TRBJ1-1; no clear D gene. Trimming pared 4 bases from V and 7 bases from J, leaving 25 bases between. Germline values: CDR1 MGHRA, CDR2 YSYEKL. The CDR3 consists of 17 residues. The CDR3 here is CASSPVDIGFQLGEAFF. The CDR3 DNA reads as TGCGCCAGCAGCCCGGTCGATATAGGGTTCCAACTGGGTGAAGCTTTCTTT.